The 7 T cell receptor beta chains below all came from one sample that was sequenced in a study of shared clonotypes between healthy human individuals (dated by TCRdb to 2018 to 2020). The protocol used for the library was the immunoSEQ multiplex PCR assay. TCRdb took this table from immuneACCESS and kept in-frame rearrangements with V and J called. Such tables lack part of the clones; where checked against another copy, unresolved V genes explain under half of the gap, and the rest is unexplained. Recorded for this sample are millions of clones; roughly 94% of them occurred a single time. 0.1% to 0.15% of the sample is in the top ten clones. The sample comprised naive CD4+ T cells sorted from blood. The sample's cell subset or site label is to be understood as: CD45RA+ positively selected. The receptor source for this set is a young man in good health.

The chain recombines TRBV5-3 with TRBJ2-4; D may be TRBD2 (5 bases). TRBV5-3 carries the ORF label, with uncertain function. The CDR3 extends over 19 amino acids. Trimming took off 1 base at V and 1 base at J, with 21 bases between the two ends. For the CDR3, the DNA is TGTGCCAGAAGCTTGTCGGAGGACTGCGGCTTGGGGGCCAAAAACATTCAGTACTTC. This translates into CARSLSEDCGLGAKNIQYF.

The chain has TRBV7-3 and TRBJ1-3; tentatively, D is TRBD1 (5 bases). Trimming removed 5 bases from V and 0 bases from J, with 14 bases in between. The CDR3 sequence is 16 residues long. Germline loops: CDR1 SGHTA, CDR2 FQGTGA. The CDR3 sequence: CASSPPRQGSGNTIYF. The CDR3, as DNA: TGTGCCAGCAGCCCTCCCAGGCAGGGCTCTGGAAACACCATATATTTT.

The chain combines TRBV28 with TRBJ2-7; D not resolved. CDR3 length equals 15 residues. Trimming removed 5 bases from V and 0 bases from J, with 14 bases in between. Germline assignment: CDR1 MDHEN and CDR2 SYDVKM. The CDR3 protein is CASSQNGLGSYEQYF. The CDR3 nucleotides read TGTGCCAGCAGTCAAAATGGATTAGGCTCCTACGAGCAGTACTTC.

J is TRBJ1-2 and V is TRBV7-9; TRBD1 matches at 8 bases. The CDR3 sequence is 14 residues long. The V segment lost 11 bases and the J segment 4 bases; nucleotides outside the gene matches: 12. Germline V gives CDR1 SEHNR, CDR2 FQNEAQ (reference sequence). CDR3 sequence: CAHSRTGLAYGYTF. The CDR3 region has the DNA TGTGCCCATAGTAGGACAGGGCTGGCCTATGGCTACACCTTC.

The genes are TRBV6-5 and TRBJ2-5; D may be TRBD1 (5 bases). The germline V gene has CDR1 MNHEY and CDR2 SVGAGI. The CDR3 runs 13 residues. The V gene lost 6 bases and the J gene lost 4 bases, with 12 bases spanning the gap. The CDR3 DNA follows: TGTGCCAGCAGGCGACAGCCCTTAGAGACCCAGTACTTC. It yields the protein CASRRQPLETQYF.

The chain links TRBV4-1 to TRBJ1-2, with 8 bases identical to TRBD1. The CDR3 is made up of 17 amino acids. The trim removed 6 bases at V and 0 bases at J, leaving 12 bases unmatched. The germline gives CDR1 MGHRA, CDR2 YSYEKL. The DNA of the CDR3 is TGCGCCAGCAGTCGAAGTGGCACAGGGGGGGCTAACTATGGCTACACCTTC. It yields the protein CASSRSGTGGANYGYTF.

This sequence joins TRBV15 and TRBJ2-7, with a weak D call TRBD1 (6 bases). The CDR3 length is 14 residues. V was shortened by 5 bases and J by 7 bases, with 18 bases between the two germline ends. Per the germline V gene, CDR1 is LNHNV and CDR2 is YYDKDF (reference sequence). The CDR3 DNA reads TGTGCCACCAGCCCCCCGACCGGCCAGGGGGAGCAGTACTTC. It specifies CATSPPTGQGEQYF.